The rows below give T cell receptor beta chains drawn from one sample of a study of blood T cell repertoires in COVID-19. TCRdb keeps only in-frame clones here, not all; method: immunoSEQ multiplex PCR. The data show around 200,000 clones, with around 80% seen just once and more than 5.5% held by the top ten. The sequenced sample was peripheral blood. Every receptor here comes from a human donor in a cohort sampled during active COVID-19. The CDR3 runs from the conserved cysteine through the conserved F or W. The D gene is left open where the match is weak. Clone size appears in some rows only: once, few, many, or a class for an expanded clone.

clone_size j_call d_call v_call cdr3_aa cdr3_nt
- TRBJ2-7 - TRBV12-3/TRBV12-4 CASSLARTEQYF TGTGCCAGCAGTTTAGCAAGGACTGAGCAGTACTTC
- TRBJ2-7 TRBD1 TRBV5-1 CASSAGQGGEQYF TGCGCCAGCAGCGCGGGACAGGGCGGCGAGCAGTACTTC
- TRBJ2-5 - TRBV5-6 CASSTPGPGERETQYF TGTGCCAGCAGCACACCGGGCCCCGGGGAGCGAGAGACCCAGTACTTC
few TRBJ1-3 - TRBV6-1 CASSEVDSIYF TGTGCCAGCAGTGAAGTTGATAGCATATATTTT
- TRBJ2-6 - TRBV5-4 CASSFLVSGANVLTF TGTGCCAGCAGCTTCCTAGTCTCTGGGGCCAACGTCCTGACTTTC
- TRBJ2-1 TRBD1 TRBV15 CATSGRTGAGDEQFF TGTGCCACCAGCGGAAGGACAGGGGCGGGGGATGAGCAGTTCTTC
- TRBJ2-1 TRBD2 TRBV6-7 CASSYPKGTSGRGGSYNEQFF TGTGCCAGCAGTTACCCTAAAGGGACTAGCGGGAGGGGGGGCTCCTACAATGAGCAGTTCTTC
once TRBJ2-1 - TRBV6-5 CASSPGGPYNEQFF TGTGCCAGCAGTCCCGGGGGGCCATACAATGAGCAGTTCTTC
- TRBJ2-7 - TRBV3-1/TRBV3-2 CASSQQPTGEQYF TGTGCCAGCAGCCAGCAACCTACGGGTGAGCAGTACTTC
- TRBJ1-4 - TRBV30 CALGGDNEKLFF TGTGCCCTTGGAGGCGATAATGAAAAACTGTTTTTT
- TRBJ2-5 TRBD1 TRBV6-6 CASSLRTGGVKETQYF TGTGCCAGCAGTTTGAGGACAGGGGGCGTAAAAGAGACCCAGTACTTC
- TRBJ1-1 - TRBV4-1 CASSQAGVEGEAFF TGCGCCAGCAGCCAAGCCGGGGTCGAGGGCGAAGCTTTCTTT
- TRBJ2-3 TRBD2 TRBV5-4 CASSDIRGRGGTDTQYF TGTGCCAGCAGCGACATCCGGGGGCGGGGGGGCACAGATACGCAGTATTTT
- TRBJ2-7 - TRBV11-2 CASSLGAGRYEQYF TGTGCCAGCAGCTTAGGGGCAGGGCGCTACGAGCAGTACTTC
- TRBJ1-2 - TRBV19 CASSILPEDYGYTF TGTGCCAGTAGTATACTACCCGAAGACTATGGCTACACCTTC
- TRBJ2-7 TRBD1 TRBV24-1 CATFRDSSYEQYF TGTGCCACTTTCAGGGACAGCTCCTACGAGCAGTACTTC
- TRBJ2-1 - TRBV4-1 CASSQEGARYNEQFF TGCGCCAGCAGCCAAGAAGGGGCACGTTACAATGAGCAGTTCTTC
- TRBJ1-2 - TRBV3-1/TRBV3-2 CASSKLPEDYGYTF TGTGCCAGCAGCAAACTTCCTGAAGACTATGGCTACACCTTC
few TRBJ2-6 - TRBV9 CASSVRVGGSGANVLTF TGTGCCAGCAGCGTCAGAGTGGGGGGCTCTGGGGCCAACGTCCTGACTTTC
- TRBJ1-4 - TRBV7-2 CASSPGSATNEKLFF TGTGCCAGCAGCCCAGGCAGTGCTACTAATGAAAAACTGTTTTTT
- TRBJ1-1 TRBD1 TRBV30 CAWSPDRDSRAFF TGTGCCTGGAGTCCTGACAGGGATTCGAGAGCTTTCTTT
- TRBJ2-5 - TRBV4-1 CASSHQRGGGDQETQYF TGCGCCAGCAGCCACCAGCGAGGTGGCGGGGATCAAGAGACCCAGTACTTC
- TRBJ2-3 TRBD2 TRBV2 CAWGGYTDTQYF TGTGCCTGGGGGGGTTACACAGATACGCAGTATTTT
- TRBJ1-2 - TRBV9 CASSPRQGMFYGYTF TGTGCCAGCAGCCCACGTCAGGGGATGTTTTATGGCTACACCTTC
- TRBJ2-7 - TRBV3-1/TRBV3-2 CASSQSRGRDYEQYF TGTGCCAGCAGCCAGTCCCGAGGGCGGGACTACGAGCAGTACTTC
once TRBJ1-1 - TRBV6-5 CASSPKTGLNTEAFF TGTGCCAGCAGTCCTAAGACAGGCCTTAACACTGAAGCTTTCTTT
- TRBJ2-1 TRBD1 TRBV14 CASSPPGQGPYNEQFF TGTGCCAGCAGCCCCCCGGGACAGGGGCCGTACAATGAGCAGTTCTTC
- TRBJ1-1 - TRBV29-1 CSVPGAGEAFF TGCAGCGTTCCGGGCGCTGGGGAGGCTTTCTTT
- TRBJ2-7 TRBD1 TRBV5-1 CASSLEVTGGYEQYF TGCGCCAGCAGCTTGGAGGTCACAGGGGGCTACGAGCAGTACTTC
- TRBJ2-3 - TRBV7-3 CASRMLNTQYF TGTGCCAGCAGAATGCTAAATACGCAGTATTTT
- TRBJ2-1 - TRBV30 CAWKETSAKQFF TGTGCCTGGAAGGAGACTTCCGCAAAGCAGTTCTTC
- TRBJ2-2 - TRBV7-6 CASSLVPGADTGELFF TGTGCCAGCAGCTTAGTCCCAGGGGCTGACACCGGGGAGCTGTTTTTT
- TRBJ2-1 TRBD1 TRBV6-6 CASSLGTGVSQKGNEQFF TGTGCCAGCAGTCTGGGGACAGGGGTTTCCCAAAAGGGAAATGAGCAGTTCTTC
- TRBJ2-5 - TRBV5-1 CASSQDSEETQYF TGCGCCAGCAGCCAGGACAGCGAAGAGACCCAGTACTTC
- TRBJ2-3 TRBD2 TRBV4-1 CASSQPGLAGGPSDTQYF TGCGCCAGCAGCCAACCGGGACTAGCGGGGGGGCCGTCAGATACGCAGTATTTT
- TRBJ2-5 TRBD1 TRBV29-1 CSVEEGDRGFQETQYF TGCAGCGTTGAAGAAGGAGACAGGGGCTTCCAAGAGACCCAGTACTTC
- TRBJ2-3 TRBD2 TRBV3-1/TRBV3-2 CASSQDFGTSGLPTDTQYF TGTGCCAGCAGCCAAGATTTTGGGACTAGCGGACTCCCCACAGATACGCAGTATTTT
- TRBJ2-1 - TRBV7-6 CASSLVSAGSYNEQFF TGTGCCAGCAGCTTAGTCTCCGCAGGCTCCTACAATGAGCAGTTCTTC
few TRBJ1-6 TRBD1 TRBV27 CASSWGRTGYNSPLHF TGTGCCAGCAGTTGGGGTCGGACAGGCTATAATTCACCCCTCCACTTT
once TRBJ1-2 - TRBV12-3/TRBV12-4 CASSLRVYGYTF TGTGCCAGCAGTCTTCGCGTCTATGGCTACACCTTC
few TRBJ1-1 - TRBV6-1 CASSESSGWGGGRLF TGTGCCAGCAGTGAATCATCGGGGTGGGGGGGAGGCCGCCTTTTT
few TRBJ1-2 TRBD1 TRBV7-9 CATRTGTYGYTF TGTGCCACTAGGACAGGGACCTATGGCTACACCTTC
once TRBJ2-7 TRBD1 TRBV5-5 CASSSRTGGSYEQYF TGTGCCAGCAGCTCCCGGACAGGGGGCTCCTACGAGCAGTACTTC
once TRBJ1-1 - TRBV4-1 CASSQAKQGVGAFF TGCGCCAGCAGCCAGGCAAAACAGGGAGTGGGAGCTTTCTTT
- TRBJ1-4 - TRBV4-1 CASSQTPAGGRNEKLFF TGCGCCAGCAGCCAAACCCCCGCGGGGGGGCGCAATGAAAAACTGTTTTTT
- TRBJ1-5 - TRBV28 CASSPLTVQPQHF TGTGCCAGCAGTCCACTGACAGTTCAGCCCCAGCATTTT
- TRBJ1-5 TRBD1 TRBV4-1 CASSLTGAAQPQHF TGCGCCAGCAGCCTAACAGGGGCTGCTCAGCCCCAGCATTTT
- TRBJ2-3 TRBD2 TRBV5-1 CASSSRTSLVGTDTQYF TGCGCCAGCAGCTCCCGGACTAGCTTAGTCGGCACAGATACGCAGTATTTT
- TRBJ2-3 TRBD2 TRBV5-1 CASSTTSGYTDTQYF TGCGCCAGCAGTACGACTAGCGGATACACAGATACGCAGTATTTT
- TRBJ1-1 - TRBV19 CATSFAESTEAFF TGTGCCACTTCCTTCGCGGAGAGCACTGAAGCTTTCTTT
- TRBJ2-7 TRBD1 TRBV10-3 CAISNPDRGYYEQYF TGTGCCATCAGCAACCCCGACAGGGGGTACTACGAGCAGTACTTC
- TRBJ2-7 TRBD2 TRBV4-2 CASSQLTSGGAIDEQYF TGTGCCAGCAGCCAGCTGACTAGCGGGGGGGCCATCGACGAGCAGTACTTC
once TRBJ2-6 - TRBV3-1/TRBV3-2 CASSRSPWSSGANVLTF TGTGCCAGCAGCCGATCCCCTTGGAGCTCTGGGGCCAACGTCCTGACTTTC
- TRBJ2-7 TRBD2 TRBV15 CATSSGLAGAPYEQYF TGTGCCACCAGCAGTGGGCTAGCGGGGGCCCCCTACGAGCAGTACTTC